This T cell receptor beta chain was identified in a study of beta chain features in type 1 diabetes. Whole-study findings and limits: Type 1 diabetes patients had moderately but significantly shorter TCRB CDR3s in all four CD4+ subsets. The study left unresolved whether HLA type influences TCRB rearrangement.

Remarks on this clone: Its antigen is currently unknown.

Expressed TCRB transcripts were sequenced because the isolated RNA had all been reverse transcribed beforehand. Assay used: immunoSEQ multiplex PCR; TCRdb lists only in-frame clones, some missing. The table has about 130,000 clones, nearly 9.5% seen once. Deletions cut 5 bases from V and 0 bases from J, with 14 bases between. The germline gives CDR1 MNHEY, CDR2 SMNVEV (reference sequence). This CDR3 region has 15 residues. The chain combines TRBV27 with TRBJ2-7; D might be TRBD1 (5 bases). The sequenced material came from central memory CD4+ T cells from blood. This clonotype was obtained from a man younger than 35 in good health. As DNA, the CDR3 is TGTGCCAGCAGTCCCGGATGGGGCCGCTCCTACGAGCAGTACTTC. It specifies CASSPGWGRSYEQYF.